Reported below is one T cell receptor (beta chain). Original data processing: Researchers report that nucleated cell counts were estimated from reference gene primer amplification. The assay was immunoSEQ multiplex PCR, and TCRdb's table has in-frame clones only and misses some. V and J calls and clone size are those listed in that table; D and trimming were worked out from the DNA. Among 300,000 or so clones listed, roughly 91% were seen once. The sample belongs to a study of blood T cell repertoires in COVID-19. Per germline, CDR1 SGHTA and CDR2 FQGTGA. V lost 4 bases and J 10 bases, leaving 8 bases between the germline ends. The CDR3 consists of 11 residues.

The sequence was collected from a man aged 50-59 years with active or convalescent COVID-19. The chain joins TRBV7-3 to TRBJ2-1; D is perhaps TRBD1 (7 bases). The sample consisted of peripheral blood. This CDR3 is CASSSGGEQFF. The CDR3 DNA reads TGTGCCAGCAGCTCAGGGGGGGAGCAGTTCTTC.